This T cell receptor (beta chain) emerged from a study of human T cells and chemical hapten exposure (dated by TCRdb to the early 2020s). At the level of the whole study: For sensitization, 2% DPC in acetone was applied to a roughly 2 cm by roughly 2 cm area of upper inner arm skin. Around 30 alopecia patients provided blood for TCR sequencing at one to four time points (pre-sensitization, 2, 6 and 24 weeks). Peripheral blood TCR repertoire changes were tracked in vivo in alopecia patients during primary and secondary sensitization to the hapten diphenylcyclopropenone (DPC). Libraries were pooled for sequencing, and variation in per-sample TCR yields was attributed mainly to small differences in library volumes within the pool. Patient blood was sampled pre-sensitization (week 0) and at 2, 6 and about 24 weeks after DPC sensitization. Alopecia areata with under or over 50% scalp involvement, alopecia totalis and alopecia universalis were represented in the patient cohort, which was mostly female. Patch testing was done on the upper back using Finn chambers containing 0.01% DPC, and results were scored after 6 days according to International Contact Dermatitis Research Group standards. Throughout the roughly 25-week study period, patients were also given weekly therapeutic DPC doses on the scalp.

The library was prepared using RACE. The reads were generated on a NextSeq 500. During library preparation, unique molecular identifiers were attached to individual cDNA molecules so that TCRs could be counted quantitatively and reproducibly. Both TCR alpha and TCR beta chains were sequenced from each blood RNA sample. The authors' analysis ran thus. A median of approximately 96,000 TCRs per sample was observed, with a range of 23,224 to 690,600. V, J and CDR3 annotation of the TCR reads was carried out using the Decombinator software suite. Every sample was subsampled to the same number of TCRs (28,000) for the PS versus PT1 abundance plots. Expanded TCRs were defined as absent before sensitization and observed at least eight times at the 2-week time point. Through fastp at Q25 and MiXCR, TCRdb rebuilt clones from the public reads, retaining in-frame beta chains. Merged by CDR3 protein, the rows form single entries marked with the most common genes and DNA. In this record, the V and J calls reflect TCRdb's handling and not the investigators' own analysis. The sample table contains 150,000 to 200,000 distinct CDR3 sequences; only one count was recorded for more than 14% of them. 1.5% to 2% of the sample comes from the top ten.

The time point label for this specimen denotes: patch test 1, 2 weeks after DPC sensitization. Per the publication, the treatment or condition label means: therapeutic diphenylcyclopropenone sensitization with weekly scalp DPC. At every patch-test visit, the blood draw took place before the patch test was put on. Eligible patients were aged 18 to 70, diagnosed with alopecia, deemed suitable for DPC therapy, and excluded if pregnant. Total RNA was isolated from unfractionated whole blood collected in Tempus Blood RNA tubes. On this clonotype: Its antigen is still unknown. A read error may account for a junction end that differs from germline.

Overall study outcomes, separate from this receptor: The number of TCRs above 1 in 1000 frequency did not change with DPC sensitization; there was no evidence of global repertoire structure alterations. Significantly more large CDR3 similarity clusters were formed by expanded TCRs than by pre-sensitization or healthy control sets, consistent with antigen-driven responses. After repeated subsampling, changes were observed in the strength of the expansion versus patch-test correlation and in the threshold at which the correlation became significant. The number of PT1 expanded TCRs positively correlated with patch test score, significant at thresholds 8, 16 and 32 but not 4. Because every patient had alopecia, a presumed autoimmune disease, the patients' immune response might differ from that of healthy individuals.

The CDR3 holds 17 amino acids from the cysteine to the phenylalanine. The DNA shown is the 51-base CDR3, in frame from base 1. The germline V gene (reference sequence) specifies DFQATT as CDR1 and SNEGSKA as CDR2. The sample in question was whole blood, obtained in connection with sensitization to the hapten diphenylcyclopropenone (DPC). This clonotype was obtained from a woman aged 30 to 39 with alopecia areata. Some clones in this sample may be carry-over from other donors' samples. The V gene is TRBV20-1 and the J gene is TRBJ2-7, with the D call perhaps TRBD1 or TRBD2, each one matching 5 bases. The sequenced DNA: TGCAATGCTAGAGATCCTCTGTTGGGGGAGAGGTTAGGCGAGCAGTACTTC. Its protein is CNARDPLLGERLGEQYF.